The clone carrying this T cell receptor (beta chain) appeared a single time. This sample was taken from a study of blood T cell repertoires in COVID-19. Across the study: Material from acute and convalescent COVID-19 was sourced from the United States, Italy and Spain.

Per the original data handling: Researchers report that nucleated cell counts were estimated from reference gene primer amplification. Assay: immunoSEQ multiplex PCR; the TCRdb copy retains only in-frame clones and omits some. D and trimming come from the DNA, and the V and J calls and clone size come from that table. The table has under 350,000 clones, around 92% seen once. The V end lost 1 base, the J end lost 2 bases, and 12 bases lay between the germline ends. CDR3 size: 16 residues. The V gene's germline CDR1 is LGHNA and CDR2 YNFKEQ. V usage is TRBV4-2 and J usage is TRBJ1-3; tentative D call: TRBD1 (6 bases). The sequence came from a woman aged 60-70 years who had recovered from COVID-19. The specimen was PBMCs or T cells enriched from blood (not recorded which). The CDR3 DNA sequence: TGTGCCAGCAGCCAAGTGAGGGGGTCGACTGGAAACACCATATATTTT. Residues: CASSQVRGSTGNTIYF.